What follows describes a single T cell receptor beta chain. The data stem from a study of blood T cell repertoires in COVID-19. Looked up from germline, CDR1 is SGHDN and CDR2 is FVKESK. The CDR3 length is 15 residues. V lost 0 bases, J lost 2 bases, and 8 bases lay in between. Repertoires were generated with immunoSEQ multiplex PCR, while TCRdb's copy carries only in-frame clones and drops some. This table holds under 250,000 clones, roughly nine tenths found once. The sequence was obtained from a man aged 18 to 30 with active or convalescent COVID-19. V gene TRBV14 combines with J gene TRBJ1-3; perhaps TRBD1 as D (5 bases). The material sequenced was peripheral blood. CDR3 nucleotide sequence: TGTGCCAGCAGCCAAGATGCGGGGCCTGGAAACACCATATATTTT. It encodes CASSQDAGPGNTIYF.